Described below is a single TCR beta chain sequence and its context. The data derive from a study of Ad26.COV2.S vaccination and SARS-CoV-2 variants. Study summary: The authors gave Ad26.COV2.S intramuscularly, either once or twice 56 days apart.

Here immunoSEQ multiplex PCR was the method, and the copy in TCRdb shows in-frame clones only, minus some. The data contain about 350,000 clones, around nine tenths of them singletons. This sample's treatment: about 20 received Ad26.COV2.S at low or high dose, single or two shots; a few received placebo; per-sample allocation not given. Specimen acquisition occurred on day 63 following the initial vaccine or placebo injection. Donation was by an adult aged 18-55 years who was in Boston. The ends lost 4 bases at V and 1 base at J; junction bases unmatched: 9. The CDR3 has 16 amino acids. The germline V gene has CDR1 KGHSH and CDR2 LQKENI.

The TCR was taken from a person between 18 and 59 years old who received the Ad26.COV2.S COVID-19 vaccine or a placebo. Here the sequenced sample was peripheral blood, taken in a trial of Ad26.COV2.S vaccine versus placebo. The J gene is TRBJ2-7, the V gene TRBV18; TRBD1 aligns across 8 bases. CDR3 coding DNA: TGTGCCAGCTCACGAGCTCCGACAGGGGTATCCTACGAGCAGTACTTC. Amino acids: CASSRAPTGVSYEQYF.